This entry lists 27 T cell receptor beta chains sequenced from one sample in a study of low-dose radiotherapy and immunotherapy resistance in tumors. Alpha- and beta-chain coverage of first-strand cDNA came from TRAV- and TRBV-specific primers. PCR amplification of the TCRs was performed with Phusion for 20 to 25 PCR cycles, and it relied on a constant-region primer together with a V-primer adapter. Each CDR3 protein gets one entry after TCRdb re-called the reads with MiXCR. The sample shows tens of thousands of distinct CDR3 sequences, around 17% of them seen only once. Time point: after trial treatment. Treatment meaning: LDRT plus nivolumab, ipilimumab, low-dose cyclophosphamide and aspirin (RACIN trial). The source material was PBMCs, sampled after low-dose radiotherapy plus immunotherapy. These receptors originate from a male donor with prostate cancer.

This clonotype was picked up many times. V and J are TRBV28 and TRBJ2-7; TRBD2 agrees at 9 bases. With V trimmed by 4 bases and J by 3 bases, 7 bases remained unmatched. The CDR3 contains 15 residues. The germline V gene encodes CDR1 MDHEN and CDR2 SYDVKM. The CDR3 DNA follows: TGTGCCAGCAGTTCCGGCGGGGGGGGCATCTACGAGCAGTACTTC. This gives the protein CASSSGGGGIYEQYF.

This clonotype has at least ten counts. The chain links TRBV5-4 to TRBJ2-2, with 9 bases that match TRBD2. Per germline, CDR1 SGHNT and CDR2 YYREEE (reference sequence). This CDR3 has 17 residues. Trimming cost V 0 bases and J 2 bases; bases outside gene matches: 5. The CDR3 here is CASSLAMTSGNTGELFF. For the CDR3, the DNA is TGTGCCAGCAGCTTGGCCATGACTAGCGGAAACACCGGGGAGCTGTTTTTT.

This clonotype showed up many times. The rearrangement links TRBV20-1 to TRBJ2-2, with 9 bases lining up with TRBD2. Per the germline V gene, CDR1 is DFQATT and CDR2 is SNEGSKA (reference sequence). Trimming cost V 4 bases and J 4 bases; bases outside gene matches: 7. The length of the CDR3 is 15 residues. CDR3 region: CSAIRSGSGTGELFF. CDR3 nucleotide sequence: TGCAGTGCTATACGTAGCGGGAGTGGCACCGGGGAGCTGTTTTTT.

This clonotype came up once. This likely stems from a read error, as it lies one base from a far larger clone. The genes are TRBV27 and TRBJ1-4, with D possibly TRBD1 on 5 matching bases. The CDR3 is 16 amino acids. Germline loops: CDR1 MNHEY, CDR2 SMNVEV (reference sequence). CDR3 sequence: CTSSLRGTGLREKLFF. CDR3 in DNA: TGTACCAGCAGTTTACGTGGGACCGGACTAAGGGAAAAACTGTTTTTT.

Turning to this clonotype: A far larger clone is just one base off, so this is likely a read error. The V gene is TRBV27, the J gene TRBJ2-5, with TRBD2 matching over 7 bases. The CDR3 has 14 residues. V lost 3 bases, J lost 11 bases, and 12 bases stayed unmatched. In germline, CDR1 is MNHEY, CDR2 SMNVEV (reference sequence). For the CDR3, the DNA is TGTGCCAGCAGTTTGCCTAGCGGCTACAATGAGCAGTACTTC. Protein: CASSLPSGYNEQYF.

This rearrangement joins TRBV5-5 to TRBJ2-2, with D uncertain. This CDR3 is built from 12 residues. CDR1 and CDR2 from the germline V gene are SGHKS and YYEKEE (reference sequence). V was trimmed by 0 bases and J by 15 bases, leaving 12 bases between them. CDR3 sequence reads: CASSLAGQYVFF. The CDR3 DNA is TGTGCCAGCAGCTTGGCCGGGCAGTACGTGTTTTTT.

In its sample, this clonotype was seen many times. The chain carries TRBV5-1 and TRBJ1-2; D uncertain. Germline lookup yields CDR1 SGHRS and CDR2 YFSETQ. This CDR3 is built from 13 residues. Trimming stripped 6 bases from V and 1 base from J, with 10 bases between. DNA of the CDR3: TGCGCCAGCACGCCCGGCGGTAACTATGGCTACACCTTC. It specifies CASTPGGNYGYTF.

At least ten counts were recorded for this clonotype. The gene calls are TRBV25-1 and TRBJ2-1, with no clear D. Trimming removed 4 bases at V and 6 bases at J, with 10 bases between. Germline CDR1 reads MGHDK; CDR2 reads SYGVNS. The CDR3 covers 13 residues. For the CDR3, the DNA is TGTGCCAGCAGTGGCCTGCAGAGCAATGAGCAGTTCTTC. It specifies CASSGLQSNEQFF.

This clonotype has a count of ten or more. This chain uses TRBV6-5 with TRBJ1-6, with 11 bases aligning to TRBD1. Germline CDR1 MNHEY, CDR2 SVGAGI. The J segment lost 9 bases and the V segment lost 6 bases, leaving 4 bases of the junction unmatched. CDR3 size: 14 residues. The CDR3 region is CASRGQGASSPLHF. In DNA, the CDR3 is TGTGCCAGCAGAGGACAGGGGGCTAGTTCACCCCTCCACTTT.

This clonotype was observed at least ten times. The chain couples TRBV7-9 to TRBJ2-2; 7 nucleotides match TRBD1. The CDR3 is made up of 18 amino acids. Germline V gene data show CDR1 as SEHNR and CDR2 as FQNEAQ (reference sequence). The V gene end was trimmed by 5 bases and the J gene end by 2 bases; junction bases not matched to a gene: 14. The DNA of the CDR3 is TGTGCCAGCAGCCTCCTCGGATCGGGACAGAGAAACACCGGGGAGCTGTTTTTT. This sequence encodes CASSLLGSGQRNTGELFF. The variable domain in full, with the rest retrieved from reference TRBV7-9 and TRBJ2-2, is DTGVSQNPRHKITKRGQNVTFRCDPISEHNRLYWYRQTLGQGPEFLTYFQNEAQLEKSRLLSDRFSAERPKGSFSTLEIQRTEQGDSAMYLCASSLLGSGQRNTGELFFGEGSRLTVL.

This clonotype was detected many times. The V call is TRBV7-2, the J call TRBJ2-1, with TRBD2 as a possible D gene (6 bases). Per germline, CDR1 SGHTA and CDR2 FQGNSA. With 1 base removed from V and 6 bases from J, the gap between germline ends came to 10 bases. The CDR3 loop spans 14 amino acids. CDR3 in DNA: TGTGCCAGCAGCTTAGGGGACTGGGTCAATGAGCAGTTCTTC. The encoded protein is CASSLGDWVNEQFF. Combining the CDR3 with reference TRBV7-2 and TRBJ2-1 gives the whole variable domain GAGVSQSPSNKVTEKGKDVELRCDPISGHTALYWYRQSLGQGLEFLIYFQGNSAPDKSGLPSDRFSAERTGGSVSTLTIQRTQQEDSAVYLCASSLGDWVNEQFFGPGTRLTVL.

This clonotype was seen many times. The rearrangement joins TRBV7-7 to TRBJ2-2; the D call may be TRBD1 or TRBD2 (5 bases each). Per germline, CDR1 SSHAT and CDR2 FNYEAQ (reference sequence). V shed 5 bases and J shed 0 bases, with 13 bases lying between them. CDR3 length: 16 residues. CDR3 DNA: TGTGCCAGCAGCGACGAGAGGGGCGCGAACACCGGGGAGCTGTTTTTT. Amino acid sequence: CASSDERGANTGELFF.

The V call is TRBV28, the J call TRBJ2-1; the D gene is possibly TRBD1 (5 bases). The length of the CDR3 is 14 residues. Trimming took 3 bases from V and 12 from J, leaving 18 bases between them. Germline CDR1 reads MDHEN; CDR2 reads SYDVKM. Here the CDR3 reads CASSFRTYPNRQFF. The CDR3 DNA reads TGTGCCAGCAGTTTTCGGACATACCCAAACAGGCAGTTCTTC.

This clonotype has ten or more counts. J is TRBJ1-1 and V is TRBV5-1; 7 nucleotides line up with TRBD1. CDR3 length: 13 residues. Germline CDR1 is SGHRS and CDR2 is YFSETQ. The ends lost 4 bases at V and 7 bases at J; junction bases unmatched: 7. The CDR3 reads CASSPRGMDEAFF. The CDR3 DNA is TGCGCCAGCAGCCCCAGGGGGATGGATGAAGCTTTCTTT. Variable domain in full (rest from reference TRBV5-1 and TRBJ1-1): KAGVTQTPRYLIKTRGQQVTLSCSPISGHRSVSWYQQTPGQGLQFLFEYFSETQRNKGNFPGRFSGRQFSNSRSEMNVSTLELGDSALYLCASSPRGMDEAFFGQGTRLTVV.

Ten or more counts support this clonotype. The chain is built from TRBV28 and TRBJ2-7; D is perhaps TRBD2 (6 bases). The V end lost 6 bases, the J end lost 7 bases, and 19 bases lay between the germline ends. CDR3 size: 14 residues. CDR1 is MDHEN, CDR2 SYDVKM, per germline. The DNA for the CDR3 is TGTGCCAGCAGCACGGACACGCTAGCGAGGGAGCAGTACTTC. Amino acids: CASSTDTLAREQYF.

V usage is TRBV6-1 and J usage is TRBJ2-1; D is ambiguous. The V end lost 8 bases, the J end lost 9 bases, and 26 bases lay between the germline ends. This CDR3 spans 16 amino acids. CDR1 and CDR2 (germline): MNHNS, SASEGT. CDR3 loop: CASGAPGSQERGEQFF. In DNA form, the CDR3 reads TGTGCCAGCGGTGCACCCGGGTCTCAAGAGAGAGGTGAGCAGTTCTTC.

Points on this clonotype: The limits of the CDR3 on the DNA are not certain, so only TCRdb's listed CDR3 is given. The rearrangement joins TRBV5-4 to TRBJ2-2; the D call of TRBD1 is as the table states it, not checked on the DNA. The CDR3 is 17 amino acids long, termini counted. CDR1 is SGHNT, CDR2 YYREEE, per germline (reference sequence). The CDR3 here is CASSLARGINTGELFFF.

At least ten counts were recorded for this clonotype. The chain employs TRBV20-1 and TRBJ1-4; D uncertain. V was clipped by 0 bases and J by 7 bases, with 12 bases between them. The germline CDR1 and CDR2 sequences are DFQATT and SNEGSKA (reference sequence). This CDR3 has 14 residues. The CDR3 loop is CSARDPRGGEKLFF. CDR3 DNA: TGCAGTGCTAGAGACCCAAGAGGTGGTGAAAAACTGTTTTTT.

This chain links TRBV12-3 or TRBV12-4 with TRBJ1-5; D is perhaps TRBD1 (6 bases). This CDR3 is built from 13 residues. V lost 6 bases to trimming and J lost 10 bases, with 16 bases between them. CDR3 nucleotides: TGTGCCAGCAGATACAGGGAGCAGGGACCCCAGCATTTT. Translated: CASRYREQGPQHF.

This clonotype was counted a single time. A far larger clone is one base from this, pointing to a likely read error. The J gene is TRBJ2-1, the V gene TRBV27, with D unresolved. The CDR3 is made up of 15 amino acids. CDR1 and CDR2 (germline): MNHEY, SMNVEV (reference sequence). Between the trimmed V and J ends, which lost 10 bases and 2 bases, there was a span of 18 bases. For the CDR3, the DNA is TGTGCCACCACCTCCACGAGGCAGACCTACAATGAGCAGTTCTTC. Its translation is CATTSTRQTYNEQFF.

This clonotype was detected ten times or more. The V gene is TRBV28, the J gene TRBJ1-3; D ambiguous. The germline V gene has CDR1 MDHEN and CDR2 SYDVKM. V was cut by 6 bases and J by 0 bases, with 15 bases left in between. The CDR3 is made up of 16 amino acids. Here the CDR3 reads CASSPRRAVSGNTIYF. Written as DNA, the CDR3 is TGTGCCAGCAGCCCTCGGCGCGCGGTCTCTGGAAACACCATATATTTT.

This clonotype was observed at least ten times. The chain employs TRBV18 and TRBJ2-2; 9 positions match TRBD1. The germline gives CDR1 KGHSH, CDR2 LQKENI. The CDR3 sequence is 15 residues long. The V gene end was trimmed by 6 bases and the J gene end by 0 bases; junction bases not matched to a gene: 2. CDR3 in amino acids: CASSRQGANTGELFF. Here the CDR3 DNA reads TGTGCCAGCTCGAGACAGGGGGCGAACACCGGGGAGCTGTTTTTT.

This clonotype was picked up many times. In nucleotides, the CDR3 is TGTGCCAGCAGTCCCGCCCCTGCTAGCGGGGACAATGAGCAGTTCTTC. It codes for CASSPAPASGDNEQFF. The chain recombines TRBV7-8 with TRBJ2-1; 9 bases agree with TRBD2. The CDR3 runs to 16 residues. Germline lookup yields CDR1 SGHVS and CDR2 FQNEAQ. V shed 6 bases, J shed 5 bases, and the junction held 11 bases outside the gene matches. Variable domain in full (rest from reference TRBV7-8 and TRBJ2-1): GAGVSQSPRYKVAKRGQDVALRCDPISGHVSLFWYQQALGQGPEFLTYFQNEAQLDKSGLPSDRFFAERPEGSVSTLKIQRTQQEDSAVYLCASSPAPASGDNEQFFGPGTRLTVL.

Ten or more counts support this clonotype. This sequence joins TRBV24-1 and TRBJ2-2, with D uncertain. Germline V CDR1 and CDR2: KGHDR, SFDVKD. Trimming left V 4 bases short and J 6 bases short, with 11 bases between. The CDR3 is made up of 14 amino acids. As DNA, the CDR3 is TGTGCCACCAGTGACAGAGAGACCGCCGGGGAGCTGTTTTTT. Amino acids: CATSDRETAGELFF.

This clonotype was observed a few times. Possible read error: a much larger clone is one base away. The V gene is TRBV30, the J gene TRBJ1-5; a weak D match, TRBD1 (6 bases). The CDR3 is 15 residues long. From germline, CDR1 is GTSNPN and CDR2 SVGIG (reference sequence). DNA of the CDR3: TGTGCCTGGAGTGTATCCCCAGGGGTAATCCAGCCCCAGCTTTTT. Residues: CAWSVSPGVIQPQLF.

This clonotype was detected only a few times. The chain employs TRBV28 and TRBJ1-2, with unresolved D. V lost 2 bases and J 4 bases, leaving 8 bases between the germline ends. The germline gives CDR1 MDHEN, CDR2 SYDVKM. The CDR3 is made up of 13 amino acids. In DNA, the CDR3 is TGTGCCAGCAGTTTAGCGAACAGCTATGGCTACACCTTC. Its protein product is CASSLANSYGYTF.

With regard to this clonotype: A far larger clone lies a single base away; this is likely a read error. The V and J genes are TRBV6-1 and TRBJ2-1; possibly TRBD1 for D (6 bases). Trimming left V 8 bases short and J 14 bases short, with 22 bases between. The germline V gene has CDR1 MNHNS and CDR2 SASEGT. The CDR3 extends over 13 amino acids. The CDR3 spells CASCYSMTGKKFF. The CDR3 coding sequence is TGTGCCAGCTGTTACTCCATGACAGGAAAAAAGTTCTTC.